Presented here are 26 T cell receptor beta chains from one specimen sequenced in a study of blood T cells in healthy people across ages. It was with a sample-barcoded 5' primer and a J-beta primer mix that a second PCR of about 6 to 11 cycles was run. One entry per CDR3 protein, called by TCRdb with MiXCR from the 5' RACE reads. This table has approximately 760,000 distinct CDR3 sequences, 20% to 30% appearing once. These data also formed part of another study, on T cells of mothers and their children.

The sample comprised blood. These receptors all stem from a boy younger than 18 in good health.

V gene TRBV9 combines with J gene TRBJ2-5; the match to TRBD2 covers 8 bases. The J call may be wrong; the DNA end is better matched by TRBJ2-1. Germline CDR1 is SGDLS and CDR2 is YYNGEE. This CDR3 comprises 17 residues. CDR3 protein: CASSVASSPGGNNEQFF. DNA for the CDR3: TGTGCCAGCAGCGTCGCTAGCTCCCCGGGGGGGAACAATGAGCAGTTCTTC.

This chain's CDR3 is CAISDDREAEKLFF. The CDR3 DNA reads as TGTGCCATCAGTGATGACAGGGAGGCCGAAAAACTGTTTTTT. J is TRBJ1-4 and V is TRBV10-3; 7 positions agree with TRBD1. The CDR3 is 14 amino acids. The germline V gene has CDR1 ENHRY and CDR2 SYGVKD. The V and J ends lost 3 bases and 8 bases, in that order; junction bases with no gene match: 6.

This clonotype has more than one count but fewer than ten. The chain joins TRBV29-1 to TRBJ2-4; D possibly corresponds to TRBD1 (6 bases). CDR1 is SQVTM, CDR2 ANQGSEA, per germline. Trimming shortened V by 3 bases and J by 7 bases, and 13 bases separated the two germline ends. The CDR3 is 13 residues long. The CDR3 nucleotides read TGCAGCGTTGAGTTTCGGACAGAGAACATTCAGTACTTC. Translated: CSVEFRTENIQYF.

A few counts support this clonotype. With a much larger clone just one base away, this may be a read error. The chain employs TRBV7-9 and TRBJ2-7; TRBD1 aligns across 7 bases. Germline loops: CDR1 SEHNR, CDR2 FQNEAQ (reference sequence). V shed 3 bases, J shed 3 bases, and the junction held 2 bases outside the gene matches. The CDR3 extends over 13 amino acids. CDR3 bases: TGTGCCAGCAGCTTGGGACAGCGCTACGAGCAGTACTTC. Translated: CASSLGQRYEQYF.

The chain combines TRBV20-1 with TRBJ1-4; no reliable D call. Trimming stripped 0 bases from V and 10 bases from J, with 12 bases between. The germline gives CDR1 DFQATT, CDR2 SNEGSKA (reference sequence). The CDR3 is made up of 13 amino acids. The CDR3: CSAREDRSGKLFF. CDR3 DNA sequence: TGCAGTGCTAGAGAGGATCGAAGCGGAAAACTGTTTTTT.

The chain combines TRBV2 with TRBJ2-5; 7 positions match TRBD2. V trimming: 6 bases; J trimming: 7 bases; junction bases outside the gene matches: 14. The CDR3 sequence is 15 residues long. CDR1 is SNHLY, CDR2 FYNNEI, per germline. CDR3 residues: CASSDTSASFGTQYF. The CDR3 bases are TGTGCCAGCAGCGATACTAGCGCCAGTTTTGGGACCCAGTACTTC.

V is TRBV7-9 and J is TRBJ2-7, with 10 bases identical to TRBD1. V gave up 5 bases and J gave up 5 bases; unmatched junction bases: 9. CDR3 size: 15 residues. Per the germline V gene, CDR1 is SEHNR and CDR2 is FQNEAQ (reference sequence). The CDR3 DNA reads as TGTGCCAGCAGCATCGGACAGGGGGTAAAGGACGAGCAGTACTTC. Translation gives CASSIGQGVKDEQYF. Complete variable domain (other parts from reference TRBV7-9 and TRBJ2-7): DTGVSQNPRHKITKRGQNVTFRCDPISEHNRLYWYRQTLGQGPEFLTYFQNEAQLEKSRLLSDRFSAERPKGSFSTLEIQRTEQGDSAMYLCASSIGQGVKDEQYFGPGTRLTVT.

The CDR3 loop is CSVAPGSGGTNEQFF. CDR3 DNA sequence: TGCAGCGTTGCCCCTGGTAGCGGGGGGACTAATGAGCAGTTCTTC. V gene TRBV29-1 combines with J gene TRBJ2-1, with 10 positions matching TRBD2. V shed 4 bases and J 7 bases; nucleotides not matched to a gene: 10. CDR1 is SQVTM and CDR2 is ANQGSEA in the germline V gene. This CDR3 contains 15 residues.

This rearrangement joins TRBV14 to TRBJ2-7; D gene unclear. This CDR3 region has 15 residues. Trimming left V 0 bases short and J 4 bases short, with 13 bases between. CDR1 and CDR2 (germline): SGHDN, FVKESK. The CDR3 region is CASSQDRNGRYEQYF. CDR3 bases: TGTGCCAGCAGCCAAGATCGGAACGGCAGGTACGAGCAGTACTTC.

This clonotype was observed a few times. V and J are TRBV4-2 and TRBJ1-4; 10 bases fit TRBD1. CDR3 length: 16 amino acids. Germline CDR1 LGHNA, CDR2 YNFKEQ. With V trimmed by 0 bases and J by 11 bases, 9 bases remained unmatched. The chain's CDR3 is CASSQDGTGVFLKLFF. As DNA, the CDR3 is TGTGCCAGCAGCCAAGACGGGACAGGGGTCTTTCTCAAACTGTTTTTT.

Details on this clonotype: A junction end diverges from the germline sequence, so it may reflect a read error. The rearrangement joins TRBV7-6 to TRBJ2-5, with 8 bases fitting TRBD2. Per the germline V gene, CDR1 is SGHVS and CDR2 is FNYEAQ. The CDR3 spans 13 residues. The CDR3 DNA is TGTGCAAGCAGCTTAGAACGCGGGAGGACTACGTTCTTC. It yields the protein CASSLERGRTTFF.

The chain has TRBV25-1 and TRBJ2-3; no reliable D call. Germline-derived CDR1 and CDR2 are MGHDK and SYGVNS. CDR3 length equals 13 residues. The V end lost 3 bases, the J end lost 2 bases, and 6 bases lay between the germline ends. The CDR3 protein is CASSDPVTDTQYF. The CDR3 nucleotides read TGTGCCAGCAGTGATCCCGTCACAGATACGCAGTATTTT.

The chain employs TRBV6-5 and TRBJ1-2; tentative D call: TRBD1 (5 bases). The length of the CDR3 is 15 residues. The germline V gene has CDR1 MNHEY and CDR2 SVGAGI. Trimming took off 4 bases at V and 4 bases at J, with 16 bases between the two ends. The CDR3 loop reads CASSCGGRDLYGYTF. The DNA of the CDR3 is TGTGCCAGCAGTTGCGGGGGTCGCGACCTCTATGGCTACACCTTC.

The CDR3 DNA reads TGTGCCAGCCGACAGAGGAACGGCTACACCTTC. Amino acid sequence: CASRQRNGYTF. The chain is built from TRBV27 and TRBJ1-2, with D perhaps matching TRBD1 (5 bases). Looked up from germline, CDR1 is MNHEY and CDR2 is SMNVEV (reference sequence). The V end lost 8 bases, the J end lost 8 bases, and 12 bases lay between the germline ends. The CDR3 sequence is 11 residues long.

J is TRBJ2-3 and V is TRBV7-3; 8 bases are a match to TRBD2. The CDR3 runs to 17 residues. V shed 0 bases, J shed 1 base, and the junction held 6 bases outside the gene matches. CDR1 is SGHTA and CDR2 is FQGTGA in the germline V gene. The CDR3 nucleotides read TGTGCCAGCAGCTTAACATCGGCGGGAGGACGCACAGATACGCAGTATTTT. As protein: CASSLTSAGGRTDTQYF.

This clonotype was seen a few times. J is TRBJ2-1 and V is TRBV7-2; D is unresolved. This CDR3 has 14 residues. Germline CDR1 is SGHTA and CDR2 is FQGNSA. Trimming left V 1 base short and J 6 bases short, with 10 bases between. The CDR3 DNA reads TGTGCCAGCAGCTTAGGGGTGATGGGCAATGAGCAGTTCTTC. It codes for CASSLGVMGNEQFF.

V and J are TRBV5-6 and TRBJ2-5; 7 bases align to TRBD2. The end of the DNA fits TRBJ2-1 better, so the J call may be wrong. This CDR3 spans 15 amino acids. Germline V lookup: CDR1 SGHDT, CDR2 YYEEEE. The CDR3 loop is CASSLDPYGGNEQFF. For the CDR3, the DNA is TGTGCCAGCAGCTTGGATCCCTACGGGGGGAATGAGCAGTTCTTC.

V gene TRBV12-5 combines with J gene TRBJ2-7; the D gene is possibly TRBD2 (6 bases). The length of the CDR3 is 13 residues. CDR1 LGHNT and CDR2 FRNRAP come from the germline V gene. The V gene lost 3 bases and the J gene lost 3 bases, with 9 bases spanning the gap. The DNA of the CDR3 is TGTGCTAGTGGTTTCGGGGGATTCTACGAGCAGTACTTC. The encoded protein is CASGFGGFYEQYF.

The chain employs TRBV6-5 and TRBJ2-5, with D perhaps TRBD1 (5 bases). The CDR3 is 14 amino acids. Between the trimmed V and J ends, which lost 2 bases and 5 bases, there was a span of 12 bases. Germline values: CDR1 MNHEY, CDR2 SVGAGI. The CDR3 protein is CASSYQGVRETQYF. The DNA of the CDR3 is TGTGCCAGCAGTTACCAGGGTGTTCGGGAGACCCAGTACTTC.

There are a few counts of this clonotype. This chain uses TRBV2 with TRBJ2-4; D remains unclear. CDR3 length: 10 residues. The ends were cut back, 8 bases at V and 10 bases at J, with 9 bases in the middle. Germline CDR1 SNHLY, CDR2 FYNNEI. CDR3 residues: CASDSIIQYF. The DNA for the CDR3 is TGTGCCAGCGATTCGATTATTCAGTACTTC. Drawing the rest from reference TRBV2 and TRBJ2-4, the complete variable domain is EPEVTQTPSHQVTQMGQEVILRCVPISNHLYFYWYRQILGQKVEFLVSFYNNEISEKSEIFDDQFSVERPDGSNFTLKIRSTKLEDSAMYFCASDSIIQYFGAGTRLSVL.

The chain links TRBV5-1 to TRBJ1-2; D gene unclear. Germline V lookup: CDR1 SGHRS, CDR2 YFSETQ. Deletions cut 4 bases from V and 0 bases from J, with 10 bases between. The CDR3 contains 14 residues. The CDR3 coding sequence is TGCGCCAGCAGCGCCTCCAGTGCTAACTATGGCTACACCTTC. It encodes CASSASSANYGYTF.

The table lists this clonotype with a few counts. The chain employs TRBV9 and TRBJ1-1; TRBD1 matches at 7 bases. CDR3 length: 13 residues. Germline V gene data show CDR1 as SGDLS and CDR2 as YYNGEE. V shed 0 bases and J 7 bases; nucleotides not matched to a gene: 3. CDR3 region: CASSVEGTDEAFF. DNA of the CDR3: TGTGCCAGCAGCGTAGAAGGGACAGATGAAGCTTTCTTT.

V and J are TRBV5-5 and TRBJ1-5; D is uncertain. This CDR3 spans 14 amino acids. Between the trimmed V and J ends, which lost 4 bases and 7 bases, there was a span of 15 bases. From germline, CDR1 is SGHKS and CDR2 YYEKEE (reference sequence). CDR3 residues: CASSQTPGEQPQHF. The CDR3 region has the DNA TGTGCCAGCAGCCAGACCCCGGGTGAACAGCCCCAGCATTTT.

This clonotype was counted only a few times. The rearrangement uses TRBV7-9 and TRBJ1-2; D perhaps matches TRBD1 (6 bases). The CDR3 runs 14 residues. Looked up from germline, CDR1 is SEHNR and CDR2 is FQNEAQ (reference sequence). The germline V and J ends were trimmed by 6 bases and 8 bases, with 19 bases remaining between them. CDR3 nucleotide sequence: TGTGCCAGCAGACCGCAACAGGGTCCCTTGGGCTACACCTTC. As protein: CASRPQQGPLGYTF.

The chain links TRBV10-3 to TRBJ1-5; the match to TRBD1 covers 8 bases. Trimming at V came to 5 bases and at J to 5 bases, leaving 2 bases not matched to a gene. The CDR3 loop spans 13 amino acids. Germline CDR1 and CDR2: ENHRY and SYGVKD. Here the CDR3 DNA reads TGTGCCATCAGTAAGACAGGGGATCAGCCCCAGCATTTT. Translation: CAISKTGDQPQHF.

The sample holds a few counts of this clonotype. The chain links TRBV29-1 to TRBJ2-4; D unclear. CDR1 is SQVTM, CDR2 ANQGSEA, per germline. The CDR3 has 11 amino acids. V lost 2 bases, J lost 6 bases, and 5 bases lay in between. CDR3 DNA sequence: TGCAGCGTTGAATGGGGAAACATTCAGTACTTC. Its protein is CSVEWGNIQYF.